This T cell receptor (beta chain) was sequenced for a study of metastatic and nonmetastatic thyroid tumors. Across the whole study: Across blood and tumor or nodule tissue, repertoires from malignant and benign thyroid patients were compared with one another.

Among the patients, none had received any treatment before thyroid surgery. Original handling: Between-group CDR3 differences, defined by clinicopathological status, yielded a distant-metastasis classifier for papillary thyroid cancer. With MiXCR, TCRdb reprocessed the PCR reads. What appears here as the V and J calls and clone size reflects TCRdb's work, not the paper's. The sample carries tens of thousands of clones, roughly 13% recorded once. On this clone itself: Since a much larger clone is just one base distant, this may be a read error.

The receptor's source is a female donor with papillary thyroid cancer or a benign thyroid nodule (not recorded which). Some clones in this sample may be carry-over from other donors' samples. Source material: blood.

The CDR3: CASSLARGAVQDTQYF. The DNA of the CDR3 is TGTGCCAGCAGCCTCGCTAGGGGGGCCGTACAAGATACCCAGTACTTC. The chain has TRBV6-2 or TRBV6-3 and TRBJ2-5, with D perhaps assigned TRBD1 or TRBD2 (6 bases each). In germline, CDR1 is MNHEY, CDR2 SVGEGT. The CDR3 has 16 amino acids.